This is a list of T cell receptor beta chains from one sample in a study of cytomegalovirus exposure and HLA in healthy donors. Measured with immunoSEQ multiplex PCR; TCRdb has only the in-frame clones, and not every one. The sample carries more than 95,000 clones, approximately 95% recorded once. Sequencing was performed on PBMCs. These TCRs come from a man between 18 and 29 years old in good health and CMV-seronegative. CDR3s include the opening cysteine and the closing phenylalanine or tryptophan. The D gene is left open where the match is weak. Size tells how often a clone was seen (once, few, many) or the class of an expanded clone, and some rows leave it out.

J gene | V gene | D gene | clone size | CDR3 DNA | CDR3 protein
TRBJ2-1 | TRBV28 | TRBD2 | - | TGTGCCAGCACCTCAACCGGGACTAGCGGGAGATTGAATGAGCAGTTCTTC | CASTSTGTSGRLNEQFF
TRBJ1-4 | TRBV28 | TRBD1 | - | TGTGCCAGCAGGCGCCGGGGACAGGGCATCCTAAATGAAAAACTGTTTTTT | CASRRRGQGILNEKLFF
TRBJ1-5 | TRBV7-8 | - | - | TGTGCCAGCAGCCCTTACAGGGTTGGAAATCAGCCCCAGCATTTT | CASSPYRVGNQPQHF
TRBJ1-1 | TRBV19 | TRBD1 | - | TGTGCCAGTAGTATAGGCAGGGGGTGGACTGAAGCTTTCTTT | CASSIGRGWTEAFF
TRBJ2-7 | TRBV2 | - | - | TGTGCCAGCAGGAGGGCCTCGGTAGGCGAGCAGTACTTC | CASRRASVGEQYF
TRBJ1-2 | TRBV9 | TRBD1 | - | TGTGCCAGCAGCGAGGGACAGGGAACCTATGGCTACACCTTC | CASSEGQGTYGYTF
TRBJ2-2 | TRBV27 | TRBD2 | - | TGTGCCAGCAGTTTAGCCGGGGCGGGGGGAACCGGGGAGCTGTTTTTT | CASSLAGAGGTGELFF
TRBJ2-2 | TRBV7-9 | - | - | TGTGCCAGCAGCCCCCGGTCGGGGGGACATTCGGGCGGGGAGCTGTTTTTT | CASSPRSGGHSGGELFF
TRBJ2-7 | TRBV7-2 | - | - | TGTGCCAGCAGCTTAGGTCCAGCCAGCGCCTACGAGCAGTACTTC | CASSLGPASAYEQYF
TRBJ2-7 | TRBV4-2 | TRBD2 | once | TGTGCCAGCAGCCAGGGTACTAGCGGGAGGGGGTACGAGCAGTACTTC | CASSQGTSGRGYEQYF
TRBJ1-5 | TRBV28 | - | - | TGTGCCAGCAGTTTGGCACAGGCCGGAGCGTACCAGCCCCAGCATTTT | CASSLAQAGAYQPQHF
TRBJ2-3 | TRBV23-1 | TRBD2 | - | TGCGCCAGCCCCCAACGGGGGGTTAAGCTGGCAGATACGCAGTATTTT | CASPQRGVKLADTQYF
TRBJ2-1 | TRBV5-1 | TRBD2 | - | TGCGCCAGCAGCTTGGGCCTAGCGGGAAGTAATGAGCAGTTCTTC | CASSLGLAGSNEQFF
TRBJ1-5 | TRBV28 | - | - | TGTGCCAGCAGTTTATCCCCGTGGCCCGGGGGAACCGATCAGCCCCAGCATTTT | CASSLSPWPGGTDQPQHF
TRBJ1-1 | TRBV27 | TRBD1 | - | TGTGCCAGCAGCCTGACAGGGATGAACACTGAAGCTTTCTTT | CASSLTGMNTEAFF
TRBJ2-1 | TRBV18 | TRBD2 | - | TGTGCCAGCTCCCCGGGACTAGCGGGAAACAATGAGCAGTTCTTC | CASSPGLAGNNEQFF
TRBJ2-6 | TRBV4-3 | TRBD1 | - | TGCGCCAGCAGCGACAGGGCCTCCTCTGGGGCCAACGTCCTGACTTTC | CASSDRASSGANVLTF
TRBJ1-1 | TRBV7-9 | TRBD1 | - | TGTGCCAGCAGCTTAGCGGGGACAGGGGGACCGAACACTGAAGCTTTCTTT | CASSLAGTGGPNTEAFF
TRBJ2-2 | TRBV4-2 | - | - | TGTGCCAGCAGCCGCCTAAACACCGGGGAGCTGTTTTTT | CASSRLNTGELFF
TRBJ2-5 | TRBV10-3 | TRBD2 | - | TGTGCCATCAGTGCCACTAGCGGGAGGGGGGAGACCCAGTACTTC | CAISATSGRGETQYF
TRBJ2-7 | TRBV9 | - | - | TGTGCCAGCAGCGTTACGGGGAGCTCCTACGAGCAGTACTTC | CASSVTGSSYEQYF
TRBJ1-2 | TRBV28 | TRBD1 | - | TGTGCCAGCAGGGGGACAGTAGTATCCGGCTACACCTTC | CASRGTVVSGYTF
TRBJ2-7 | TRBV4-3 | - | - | TGCGCCAGCAGCCAAGTAGCACTTTCCTACGAGCAGTACTTC | CASSQVALSYEQYF
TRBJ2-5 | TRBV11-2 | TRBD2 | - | TGTGCCAGCAGATACGGGACTAGCGGGAGTTGGGAGACCCAGTACTTC | CASRYGTSGSWETQYF
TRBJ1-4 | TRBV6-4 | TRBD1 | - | TGTGCCAGCAGTTCTTCTGGGACAGGGGGTGAAAAACTGTTTTTT | CASSSSGTGGEKLFF
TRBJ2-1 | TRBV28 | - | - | TGTGCCAGCAGTTTAAGGTTCGGGGATGAGCAGTTCTTC | CASSLRFGDEQFF
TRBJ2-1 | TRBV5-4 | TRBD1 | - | TGTGCCAGCAGCTCCGGGACAGGGGGATCGAATGAGCAGTTCTTC | CASSSGTGGSNEQFF
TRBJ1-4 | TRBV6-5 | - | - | TGTGCCAGCAGACGACAGAATGAAAAACTGTTTTTT | CASRRQNEKLFF
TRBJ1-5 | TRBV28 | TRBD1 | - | TGTGCCAGCAGCCACCGAGACAGGGGCCAGCCCCAGCATTTT | CASSHRDRGQPQHF